These 30 T cell receptor beta chains came from one sample sequenced in a study of PD-1 blockade in classical Hodgkin lymphoma. The assay was immunoSEQ multiplex PCR, and TCRdb's table has in-frame clones only and misses some. The sample contains nearly 55,000 clones, about 84% of which appear only once. Every single patient, without exception, relapsed after autologous stem cell transplantation, and brentuximab vedotin exposure varied. This specimen was peripheral blood mononuclear cells (PBMCs), taken at baseline. The receptors here all came from a human donor with classical Hodgkin lymphoma.

This clone has only one observation. The chain links TRBV27 to TRBJ1-5; no clear D. Trimming took off 4 bases at V and 3 bases at J, with 7 bases between the two ends. The CDR3 loop spans 13 amino acids. CDR1 MNHEY and CDR2 SMNVEV come from the germline V gene (reference sequence). CDR3 nucleotide sequence: TGTGCCAGCAGTTGGAGACACAATCAGCCCCAGCATTTT. This encodes CASSWRHNQPQHF.

The rearrangement uses TRBV7-2 and TRBJ1-2, with D unresolved. Germline assignment: CDR1 SGHTA and CDR2 FQGNSA. The CDR3 runs to 14 residues. V gave up 6 bases and J gave up 8 bases, with 19 bases separating them. The CDR3 spells CASRPWEGSKGYTF. The CDR3 DNA reads as TGTGCCAGCAGACCCTGGGAGGGTTCCAAGGGCTACACCTTC. The full variable domain, in which reference TRBV7-2 and TRBJ1-2 provide the parts outside the CDR3, is GAGVSQSPSNKVTEKGKDVELRCDPISGHTALYWYRQSLGQGLEFLIYFQGNSAPDKSGLPSDRFSAERTGGSVSTLTIQRTQQEDSAVYLCASRPWEGSKGYTFGSGTRLTVV.

The chain recombines TRBV6-1 with TRBJ2-5; 7 bases align to TRBD2. V gave up 0 bases and J gave up 5 bases; unmatched junction bases: 12. CDR3 size: 17 residues. The germline V gene encodes CDR1 MNHNS and CDR2 SASEGT. The CDR3 loop reads CASSEAGGDSWWETQYF. The DNA of the CDR3 is TGTGCCAGCAGTGAAGCGGGGGGGGACTCTTGGTGGGAGACCCAGTACTTC.

The J gene is TRBJ1-3, the V gene TRBV13; TRBD1 aligns across 7 bases. The V gene's germline CDR1 is PRHDT and CDR2 FYEKMQ (reference sequence). CDR3 length: 15 amino acids. V lost 2 bases to trimming and J lost 2 bases; unmatched junction nucleotides: 3. The CDR3 reads CASSLWTGAGNTIYF. CDR3 nucleotide sequence: TGTGCCAGCAGCTTATGGACAGGCGCTGGAAACACCATATATTTT.

V usage is TRBV7-9 and J usage is TRBJ1-3; possibly TRBD1 for D (6 bases). V was trimmed by 5 bases and J by 0 bases, leaving 11 bases between them. The V gene's germline CDR1 is SEHNR and CDR2 FQNEAQ (reference sequence). The CDR3 length is 15 residues. Written as DNA, the CDR3 is TGTGCCAGCAGCCTCACAGGGACCTCTGGAAACACCATATATTTT. Translation: CASSLTGTSGNTIYF.

The chain employs TRBV19 and TRBJ2-3; TRBD2 agrees at 13 bases. Looked up from germline, CDR1 is LNHDA and CDR2 is SQIVND (reference sequence). Trimming took 5 bases from V and 2 from J; bases not matched to a gene: 7. The CDR3 has 17 residues. CDR3 in DNA: TGTGCCAGTAGTCGGAGGACTAGCGGGGGCTTCACAGATACGCAGTATTTT. Amino acids: CASSRRTSGGFTDTQYF.

In its sample, this clone was seen a few times. This chain uses TRBV7-8 with TRBJ1-3; 8 positions match TRBD1. The CDR3 totals 14 residues. J gave up 3 bases and V 5 bases, and 3 bases lay outside the gene matches. Germline V gene lookup returns CDR1 SGHVS and CDR2 FQNEAQ. This CDR3 reads CASSQDRVGNTIYF. The CDR3, as DNA: TGTGCCAGCAGCCAGGACAGGGTTGGAAACACCATATATTTT.

V is TRBV11-3 and J is TRBJ2-1; possible D gene TRBD1, 5 bases. Germline CDR1 is SGHNT and CDR2 is YENEEA. Deletions cut 3 bases from V and 6 bases from J, with 15 bases between. The CDR3 covers 15 residues. The chain's CDR3 is CASSFRSAGINEQFF. The DNA for the CDR3 is TGTGCCAGCAGCTTCCGTTCGGCAGGGATCAATGAGCAGTTCTTC.

In its sample, this clone was seen a few times. The rearrangement links TRBV10-3 to TRBJ2-1; 7 bases map to TRBD1. The CDR3 loop spans 11 amino acids. After removal of 9 bases from V and 10 bases from J, the junction contained 6 bases not matched to a gene. In germline, CDR1 is ENHRY, CDR2 SYGVKD. CDR3 loop: CAIATGDEQFF. The DNA for the CDR3 is TGTGCCATAGCCACAGGGGACGAGCAGTTCTTC.

The rearrangement uses TRBV30 and TRBJ2-3; 8 positions agree with TRBD2. This CDR3 has 14 residues. The germline CDR1 and CDR2 sequences are GTSNPN and SVGIG (reference sequence). J lost 6 bases, V lost 3 bases, and 8 bases had no gene match. For the CDR3, the DNA is TGTGCCTGGAGATTCCCTAGCGGGTTCGATACGCAGTATTTT. It yields the protein CAWRFPSGFDTQYF.

This sequence joins TRBV7-3 and TRBJ2-1; a possible D gene is TRBD2 (5 bases). Germline V gene data show CDR1 as SGHTA and CDR2 as FQGTGA. The CDR3 is 15 amino acids. V was pared by 2 bases and J by 10 bases, with 18 bases between. CDR3 nucleotides: TGTGCCAGCAGCTTATCCAGCGGCGTTCTGGGGGAGCAGTTCTTC. It specifies CASSLSSGVLGEQFF.

This chain joins TRBV7-9 and TRBJ1-1, with 7 positions matching TRBD1. The germline V gene encodes CDR1 SEHNR and CDR2 FQNEAQ (reference sequence). J was trimmed by 9 bases and V by 3 bases; bases with no gene match: 4. This CDR3 region has 12 residues. CDR3 region: CASSFTGEQAFF. The CDR3 nucleotides read TGTGCCAGCAGCTTTACAGGGGAGCAAGCTTTCTTT.

This chain links TRBV25-1 with TRBJ1-3; 7 bases fit TRBD1. Germline values: CDR1 MGHDK, CDR2 SYGVNS. This CDR3 region has 13 residues. The ends lost 9 bases at V and 8 bases at J; junction bases unmatched: 10. The CDR3 loop is CASQNPGGYTIYF. The CDR3 DNA is TGTGCCAGTCAAAATCCAGGGGGATACACCATATATTTT.

V gene TRBV6-1 combines with J gene TRBJ1-2; the D is unclear. The CDR3 contains 14 residues. V dropped 0 bases and J dropped 14 bases, with 19 bases sitting between them. CDR1 is MNHNS and CDR2 is SASEGT in the germline V gene. The CDR3 protein is CASSEALLGSGGTF. The CDR3 DNA reads TGTGCCAGCAGTGAAGCGCTTCTAGGGAGCGGTGGGACCTTC.

In its sample, this clone was seen a few times. This chain joins TRBV19 and TRBJ2-1, with TRBD1 matching over 10 bases. The ends lost 9 bases at V and 6 bases at J; junction bases unmatched: 5. There are 13 residues in the CDR3. Germline V gene lookup returns CDR1 LNHDA and CDR2 SQIVND (reference sequence). The CDR3 spells CARPGQGFNEQFF. For the CDR3, the DNA is TGTGCCAGACCGGGACAGGGGTTCAATGAGCAGTTCTTC.

This clone was seen a handful of times. V usage is TRBV4-3 and J usage is TRBJ2-6, with D maybe TRBD2 (5 bases). The CDR3 sequence is 16 residues long. Trimming pared 4 bases from V and 0 bases from J, leaving 10 bases between. Germline CDR1 and CDR2: LGHNA and YSLEER. In DNA form, the CDR3 reads TGCGCCAGCAGCCCGAGTAGCGTCTCTGGGGCCAACGTCCTGACTTTC. It encodes CASSPSSVSGANVLTF.

This chain links TRBV6-6 with TRBJ1-3, with D possibly being TRBD1 (6 bases). Germline loops: CDR1 MNHNY, CDR2 SVGAGI (reference sequence). CDR3 size: 16 residues. The V gene lost 5 bases and the J gene lost 0 bases, with 14 bases spanning the gap. Here the CDR3 reads CASSTLTGHSGNTIYF. DNA for the CDR3: TGTGCCAGCAGTACCCTGACAGGCCACTCTGGAAACACCATATATTTT.

The chain recombines TRBV5-4 with TRBJ2-7; D is uncertain. Per germline, CDR1 SGHNT and CDR2 YYREEE (reference sequence). Trimming left V 3 bases short and J 4 bases short, with 5 bases between. The CDR3 runs to 11 residues. CDR3 sequence reads: CASSSHYEQYF. CDR3 nucleotides: TGTGCCAGCAGCTCTCATTACGAGCAGTACTTC.

This chain links TRBV6-1 with TRBJ2-7, with 8 bases lining up with TRBD1. V lost 5 bases to trimming and J lost 4 bases; unmatched junction nucleotides: 7. The V gene's germline CDR1 is MNHNS and CDR2 SASEGT. This CDR3 has 14 residues. In nucleotides, the CDR3 is TGTGCCAGCAGTACCCAGGGGGCGAAATACGAGCAGTACTTC. Translated, it gives CASSTQGAKYEQYF.

The gene calls are TRBV7-9 and TRBJ2-1; D remains unclear. This CDR3 contains 18 residues. The V end was cut by 3 bases, the J end by 0 bases, with 18 bases between. Germline V gene data show CDR1 as SEHNR and CDR2 as FQNEAQ (reference sequence). CDR3 amino acids: CASSFALRAESSYNEQFF. As DNA, the CDR3 is TGTGCCAGCAGCTTCGCCCTTAGGGCGGAGAGCTCCTACAATGAGCAGTTCTTC.

This chain links TRBV4-3 with TRBJ2-1; 9 nucleotides agree with TRBD2. Germline assignment: CDR1 LGHNA and CDR2 YSLEER. Trimming cost V 4 bases and J 3 bases; bases outside gene matches: 7. The CDR3 contains 16 residues. The CDR3 here is CASSLQPAGGYNEQFF. The CDR3 DNA follows: TGCGCCAGCAGCCTCCAACCAGCGGGGGGCTACAATGAGCAGTTCTTC.

This clone came up a few times. This same CDR3 is encoded by further DNA sequences in the sample. The V call is TRBV19, the J call TRBJ1-5; D unclear. Germline V gene lookup returns CDR1 LNHDA and CDR2 SQIVND (reference sequence). The V end lost 2 bases, the J end lost 4 bases, and 6 bases lay between the germline ends. CDR3 length equals 13 residues. CDR3 coding DNA: TGTGCCAGTAGTATAATCGGGAATCAGCCCCAGCATTTT. Amino acids: CASSIIGNQPQHF.

Here the CDR3 DNA reads TGTGCCTTCCCGACTAGCGGGATGAACACCGGGGAGCTGTTTTTT. This encodes CAFPTSGMNTGELFF. The chain carries TRBV30 and TRBJ2-2, with TRBD2 matching 11 bases. V lost 7 bases to trimming and J lost 1 base; unmatched junction nucleotides: 5. Germline V gene data show CDR1 as GTSNPN and CDR2 as SVGIG (reference sequence). CDR3 size: 15 residues.

The J gene is TRBJ2-3, the V gene TRBV7-2, with TRBD2 matching 7 bases. The V gene end was trimmed by 1 base and the J gene end by 1 base; junction bases not matched to a gene: 11. This CDR3 is built from 18 residues. CDR1 is SGHTA and CDR2 is FQGNSA in the germline V gene. DNA of the CDR3: TGTGCCAGCAGCTTAGGGCTAGCGGAGACGACTGGCACAGATACGCAGTATTTT. Amino acids: CASSLGLAETTGTDTQYF.

The chain joins TRBV6-1 to TRBJ2-7; TRBD1 is a possible D gene (6 bases). Germline CDR1 and CDR2: MNHNS and SASEGT. Trimming removed 4 bases from V and 0 bases from J, with 13 bases in between. The CDR3 runs to 15 residues. CDR3 protein: CASSVVQGSSYEQYV. The CDR3 coding sequence is TGTGCCAGCAGTGTGGTCCAGGGGAGCTCCTACGAGCAGTACGTC.

The chain joins TRBV7-3 to TRBJ1-1, with 7 nucleotides matching TRBD1. This CDR3 has 18 amino acids. Germline assignment: CDR1 SGHTA and CDR2 FQGTGA. V lost 1 base and J lost 7; bases outside the gene matches: 18. This chain's CDR3 is CASSLIGGITTGKGEAFF. The CDR3 nucleotides read TGTGCCAGCAGCTTAATTGGGGGTATAACGACAGGGAAAGGTGAAGCTTTCTTT.

The V call is TRBV30, the J call TRBJ1-3; no clear D. V was pared by 4 bases and J by 0 bases, with 10 bases between. Per the germline V gene, CDR1 is GTSNPN and CDR2 is SVGIG (reference sequence). The CDR3 extends over 14 amino acids. CDR3 protein: CAWMRDASGNTIYF. In DNA form, the CDR3 reads TGTGCCTGGATGCGAGACGCCTCTGGAAACACCATATATTTT.

The chain carries TRBV5-1 and TRBJ2-1, with a possible D match to TRBD2 (5 bases). The CDR3 runs to 16 residues. V was trimmed by 1 base and J by 0 bases, leaving 11 bases between them. Germline V gene lookup returns CDR1 SGHRS and CDR2 YFSETQ. As DNA, the CDR3 is TGCGCCAGCAGCTTGCAAGCGGATAGCTCCTACAATGAGCAGTTCTTC. The encoded protein is CASSLQADSSYNEQFF.

The chain uses TRBV29-1 and TRBJ1-5; the D is unclear. The V end lost 4 bases, the J end lost 3 bases, and 10 bases lay between the germline ends. Per the germline V gene, CDR1 is SQVTM and CDR2 is ANQGSEA. This CDR3 is 13 amino acids long. The CDR3 DNA sequence: TGCAGCGTTGTATCCGCCGCCAATCAGCCCCAGCATTTT. This gives the protein CSVVSAANQPQHF.

By share, this clone ranks as medium-sized. The V gene is TRBV18, the J gene TRBJ1-3; no definite D call. Germline CDR1 is KGHSH and CDR2 is LQKENI. This CDR3 region has 18 residues. Trimming removed 3 bases at V and 0 bases at J, with 18 bases between. The CDR3 nucleotides are TGTGCCAGCTCACCCTGGAATTCCCGTGCGATCTCTGGAAACACCATATATTTT. The encoded protein is CASSPWNSRAISGNTIYF.